The source of this TCR beta chain is a study of blood T cell repertoires in COVID-19. Data came from immunoSEQ multiplex PCR; TCRdb stores just in-frame clones and leaves some out. The top ten hold approximately 3.5% of the sample, which has around 140,000 clones, 80% seen once. Germline V lookup: CDR1 SGHAT, CDR2 FQNNGV. Between the trimmed V and J ends, which lost 5 bases and 4 bases, there was a span of 21 bases. The CDR3 is made up of 17 amino acids. The chain is built from TRBV11-2 and TRBJ2-1; TRBD1 might be the D (6 bases). This clonotype was sampled from a man between 70 and 80 years old who had recovered from COVID-19. Sequencing was done on a sample of peripheral blood. The CDR3: CASSPSPDRGGYNEQFF. In DNA form, the CDR3 reads TGTGCCAGCAGCCCTTCCCCGGACAGAGGAGGATACAATGAGCAGTTCTTC.